This passage covers 5 T cell receptor beta chains from one sample sequenced in a study of blood T cell repertoires in COVID-19. Sequenced by immunoSEQ multiplex PCR; TCRdb stores in-frame clones only, minus some. The table lists fewer than 200,000 clones, around 82% of them singletons. Source material: PBMCs or T cells enriched from blood (not recorded which). The source is a woman between 50 and 59 years old in a cohort exposed to, infected with or recovered from COVID-19 (not recorded which).

The CDR3 sequence is CASRSGRQGAQNTEAFF. The CDR3 DNA reads TGTGCCAGCAGGTCTGGGAGACAGGGGGCTCAGAACACTGAAGCTTTCTTT. The chain combines TRBV7-6 with TRBJ1-1; 10 nucleotides align to TRBD1. V shed 6 bases, J shed 1 base, and the junction held 11 bases outside the gene matches. The CDR3 loop spans 17 amino acids. Germline V gives CDR1 SGHVS, CDR2 FNYEAQ.

This chain links TRBV6-6 with TRBJ1-1; 10 bases are a match to TRBD1. CDR3 length equals 14 residues. In germline, CDR1 is MNHNY, CDR2 SVGAGI (reference sequence). The V and J ends lost 7 bases and 6 bases, in that order; junction bases with no gene match: 8. CDR3 sequence reads: CASITRDRGPEAFF. Here the CDR3 DNA reads TGTGCCAGCATTACCCGGGACAGGGGCCCTGAAGCTTTCTTT.

The rearrangement links TRBV6-2 or TRBV6-3 to TRBJ1-2; 7 positions agree with TRBD1. The CDR3 totals 16 residues. The germline gives CDR1 MNHEY, CDR2 SVGEGT. The junction had 10 bases not matched to a gene; V was cut back by 6 bases and J by 0 bases. In DNA, the CDR3 is TGTGCCAGCAGCCGACCAGGGACAGAAGCTAACTATGGCTACACCTTC. Amino acid sequence: CASSRPGTEANYGYTF.

This clone came up a few times. The CDR3 DNA reads TGTGCCAGCAGCTTAGTGGGGCCTAGCGGGAGGATCGAGCAGTACTTC. The encoded protein is CASSLVGPSGRIEQYF. The chain employs TRBV7-9 and TRBJ2-7, with 11 bases fitting TRBD2. J gave up 6 bases and V 1 base, and 8 bases lay outside the gene matches. Germline CDR1 reads SEHNR; CDR2 reads FQNEAQ (reference sequence). The CDR3 sequence is 16 residues long.

As concerns this clone: A read error may account for a junction end that differs from germline. This chain links TRBV7-7 with TRBJ2-5, with 12 bases aligning to TRBD1. The CDR3 runs 16 residues. From germline, CDR1 is SSHAT and CDR2 FNYEAQ (reference sequence). The CDR3 nucleotides read TGTGCTAGCAGCCTAGAGGGACAGGGGGCCGGGGAGACCCAGTACTTC. This translates into CASSLEGQGAGETQYF.